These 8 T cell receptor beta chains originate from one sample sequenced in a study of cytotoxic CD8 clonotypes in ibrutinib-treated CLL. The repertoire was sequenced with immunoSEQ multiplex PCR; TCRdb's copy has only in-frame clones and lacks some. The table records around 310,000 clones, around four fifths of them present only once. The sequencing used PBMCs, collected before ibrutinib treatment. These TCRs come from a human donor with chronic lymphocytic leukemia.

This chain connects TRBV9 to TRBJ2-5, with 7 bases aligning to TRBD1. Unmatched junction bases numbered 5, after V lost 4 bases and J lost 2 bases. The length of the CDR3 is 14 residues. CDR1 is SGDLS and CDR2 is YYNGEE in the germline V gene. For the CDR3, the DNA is TGTGCCAGCAGCTCACGGACAGGTCAAGAGACCCAGTACTTC. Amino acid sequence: CASSSRTGQETQYF. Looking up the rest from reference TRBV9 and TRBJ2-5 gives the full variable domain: DSGVTQTPKHLITATGQRVTLRCSPRSGDLSVYWYQQSLDQGLQFLIQYYNGEERAKGNILERFSAQQFPDLHSELNLSSLELGDSALYFCASSSRTGQETQYFGPGTRLLVL.

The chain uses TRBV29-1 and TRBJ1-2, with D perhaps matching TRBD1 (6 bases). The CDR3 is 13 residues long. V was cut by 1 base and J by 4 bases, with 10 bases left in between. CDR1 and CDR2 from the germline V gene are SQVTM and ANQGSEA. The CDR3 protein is CSVEVRGRYGYTF. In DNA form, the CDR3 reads TGCAGCGTTGAAGTCAGGGGACGCTATGGCTACACCTTC.

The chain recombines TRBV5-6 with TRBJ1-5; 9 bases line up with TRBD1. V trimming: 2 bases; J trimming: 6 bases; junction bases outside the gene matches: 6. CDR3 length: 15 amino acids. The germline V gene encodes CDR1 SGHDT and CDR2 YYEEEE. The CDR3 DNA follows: TGTGCCAGCAGCTTACAGGGGGCGTCTGGTCAGCCCCAGCATTTT. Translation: CASSLQGASGQPQHF.

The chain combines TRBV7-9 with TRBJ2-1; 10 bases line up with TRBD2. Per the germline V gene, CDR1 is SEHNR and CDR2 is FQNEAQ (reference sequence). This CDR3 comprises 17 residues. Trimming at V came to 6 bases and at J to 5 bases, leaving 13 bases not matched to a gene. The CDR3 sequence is CASRPSSGRDDNNEQFF. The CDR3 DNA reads TGTGCCAGCAGGCCTTCTAGCGGGAGAGACGATAACAATGAGCAGTTCTTC.

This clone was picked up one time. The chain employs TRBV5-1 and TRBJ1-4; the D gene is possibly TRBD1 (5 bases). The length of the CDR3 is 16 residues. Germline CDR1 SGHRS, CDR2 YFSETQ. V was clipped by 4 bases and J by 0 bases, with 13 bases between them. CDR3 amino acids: CASSPTVGATNEKLFF. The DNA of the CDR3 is TGCGCCAGCAGCCCGACAGTCGGGGCAACTAATGAAAAACTGTTTTTT.

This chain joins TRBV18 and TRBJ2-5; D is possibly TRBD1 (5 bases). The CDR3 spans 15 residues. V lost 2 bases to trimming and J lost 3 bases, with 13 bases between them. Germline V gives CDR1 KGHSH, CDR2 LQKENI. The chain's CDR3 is CASSPYGHREETQYF. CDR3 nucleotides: TGTGCCAGCTCACCATACGGACATCGGGAAGAGACCCAGTACTTC.

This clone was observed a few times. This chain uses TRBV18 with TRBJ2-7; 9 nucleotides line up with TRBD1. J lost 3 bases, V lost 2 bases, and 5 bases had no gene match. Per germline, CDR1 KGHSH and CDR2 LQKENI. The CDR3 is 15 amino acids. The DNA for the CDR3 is TGTGCCAGCTCACCAGCGGGACAGGGTCACTACGAGCAGTACTTC. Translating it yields CASSPAGQGHYEQYF.

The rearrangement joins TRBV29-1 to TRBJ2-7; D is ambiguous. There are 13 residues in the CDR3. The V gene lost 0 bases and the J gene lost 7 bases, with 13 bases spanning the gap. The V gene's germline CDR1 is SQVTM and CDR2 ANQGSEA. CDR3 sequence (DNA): TGCAGCGTTGAAGATCACGCCCACACAGAGCAGTACTTC. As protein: CSVEDHAHTEQYF.